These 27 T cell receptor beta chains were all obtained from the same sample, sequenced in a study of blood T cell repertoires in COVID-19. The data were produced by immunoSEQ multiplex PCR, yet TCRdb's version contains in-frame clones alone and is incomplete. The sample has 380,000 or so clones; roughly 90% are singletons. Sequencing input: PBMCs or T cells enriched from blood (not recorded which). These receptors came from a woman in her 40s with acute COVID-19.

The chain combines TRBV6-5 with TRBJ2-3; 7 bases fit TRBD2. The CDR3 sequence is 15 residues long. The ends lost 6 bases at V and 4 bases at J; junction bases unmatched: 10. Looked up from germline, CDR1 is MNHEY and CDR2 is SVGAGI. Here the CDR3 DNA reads TGTGCCAGCAGCCGGGAAGCGGGGCTGGCAGATACGCAGTATTTT. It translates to CASSREAGLADTQYF.

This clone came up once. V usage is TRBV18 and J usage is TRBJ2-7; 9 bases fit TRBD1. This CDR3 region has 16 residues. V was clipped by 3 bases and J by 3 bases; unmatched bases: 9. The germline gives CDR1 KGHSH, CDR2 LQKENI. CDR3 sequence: CASSPETGQGRYEQYF. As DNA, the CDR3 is TGTGCCAGCTCACCCGAGACGGGACAGGGACGCTACGAGCAGTACTTC.

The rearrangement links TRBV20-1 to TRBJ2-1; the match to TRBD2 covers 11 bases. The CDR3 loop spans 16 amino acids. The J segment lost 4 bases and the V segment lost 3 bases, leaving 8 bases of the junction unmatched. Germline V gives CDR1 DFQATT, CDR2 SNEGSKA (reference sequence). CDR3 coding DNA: TGCAGTGCTAGTACTCCTAGCGGGGGGACGTACAATGAGCAGTTCTTC. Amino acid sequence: CSASTPSGGTYNEQFF.

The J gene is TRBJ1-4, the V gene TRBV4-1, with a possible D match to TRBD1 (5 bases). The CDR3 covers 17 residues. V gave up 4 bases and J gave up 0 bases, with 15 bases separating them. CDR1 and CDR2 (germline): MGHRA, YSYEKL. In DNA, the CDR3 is TGCGCCAGCAGCCTCGGCAGGGCAAGGTCAACTAATGAAAAACTGTTTTTT. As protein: CASSLGRARSTNEKLFF.

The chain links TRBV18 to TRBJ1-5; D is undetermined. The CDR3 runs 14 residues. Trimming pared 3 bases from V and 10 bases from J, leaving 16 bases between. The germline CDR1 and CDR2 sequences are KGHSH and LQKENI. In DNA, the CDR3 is TGTGCCAGCTCACCGAGTGGGAGCGAGGGACCCCAGCATTTT. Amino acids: CASSPSGSEGPQHF.

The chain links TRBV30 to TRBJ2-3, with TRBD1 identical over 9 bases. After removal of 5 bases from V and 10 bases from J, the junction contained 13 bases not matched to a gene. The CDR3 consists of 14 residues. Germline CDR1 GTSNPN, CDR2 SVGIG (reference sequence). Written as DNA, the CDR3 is TGTGCCTGGGAGACAGTAAGGGACAGGGCAGCGCAGTATTTT. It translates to CAWETVRDRAAQYF.

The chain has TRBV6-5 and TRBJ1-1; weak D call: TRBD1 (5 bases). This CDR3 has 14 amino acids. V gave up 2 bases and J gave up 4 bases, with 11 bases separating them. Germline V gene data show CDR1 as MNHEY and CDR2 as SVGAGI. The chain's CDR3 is CASSYMQGGTEAFF. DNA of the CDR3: TGTGCCAGCAGTTACATGCAGGGTGGCACTGAAGCTTTCTTT.

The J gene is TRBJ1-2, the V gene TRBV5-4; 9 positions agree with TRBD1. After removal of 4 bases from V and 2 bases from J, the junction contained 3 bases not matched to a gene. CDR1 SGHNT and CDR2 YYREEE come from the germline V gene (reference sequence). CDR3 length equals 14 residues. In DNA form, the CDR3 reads TGTGCCAGCAGCCCCGGACAGGGGAACTATGGCTACACCTTC. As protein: CASSPGQGNYGYTF.

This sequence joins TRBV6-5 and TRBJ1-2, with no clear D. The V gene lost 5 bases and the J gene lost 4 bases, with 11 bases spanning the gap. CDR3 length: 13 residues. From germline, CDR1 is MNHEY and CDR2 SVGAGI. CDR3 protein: CASSRESSYGYTF. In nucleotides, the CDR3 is TGTGCCAGCAGTAGGGAGTCCTCCTATGGCTACACCTTC.

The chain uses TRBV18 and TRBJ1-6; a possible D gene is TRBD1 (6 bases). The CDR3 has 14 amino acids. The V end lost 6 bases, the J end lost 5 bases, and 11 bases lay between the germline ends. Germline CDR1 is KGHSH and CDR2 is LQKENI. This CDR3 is CASSRDTDNSPLHF. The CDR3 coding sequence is TGTGCCAGCTCCCGGGACACCGATAATTCACCCCTCCACTTT.

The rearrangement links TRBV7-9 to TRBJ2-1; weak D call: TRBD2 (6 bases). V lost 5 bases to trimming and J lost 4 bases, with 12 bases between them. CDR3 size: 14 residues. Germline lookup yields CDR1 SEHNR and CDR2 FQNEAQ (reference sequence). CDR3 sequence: CASSPTRRYNEQFF. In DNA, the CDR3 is TGTGCCAGCAGCCCGACTAGACGATACAATGAGCAGTTCTTC.

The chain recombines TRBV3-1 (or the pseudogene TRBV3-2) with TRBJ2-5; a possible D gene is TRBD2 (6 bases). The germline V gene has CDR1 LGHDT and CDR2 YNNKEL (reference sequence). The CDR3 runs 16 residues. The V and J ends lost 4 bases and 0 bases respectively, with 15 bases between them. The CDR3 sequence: CASSPYWRGDQETQYF. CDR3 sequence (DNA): TGTGCCAGCAGCCCATACTGGCGGGGAGACCAAGAGACCCAGTACTTC.

The DNA of the CDR3 is TGTGCCAGCAGCTTAGGGGCCGGGGAGCTGTTTTTT. Protein: CASSLGAGELFF. The J gene is TRBJ2-2, the V gene TRBV5-6; possibly TRBD1 for D (5 bases). Germline CDR1 is SGHDT and CDR2 is YYEEEE. Trimming left V 2 bases short and J 6 bases short, with 5 bases between. CDR3 length: 12 amino acids.

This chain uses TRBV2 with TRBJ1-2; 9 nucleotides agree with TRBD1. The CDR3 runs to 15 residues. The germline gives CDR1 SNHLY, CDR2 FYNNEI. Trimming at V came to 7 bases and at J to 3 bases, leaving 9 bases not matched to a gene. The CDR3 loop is CASKQWTGADYGYTF. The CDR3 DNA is TGTGCCAGCAAGCAATGGACAGGGGCGGACTATGGCTACACCTTC.

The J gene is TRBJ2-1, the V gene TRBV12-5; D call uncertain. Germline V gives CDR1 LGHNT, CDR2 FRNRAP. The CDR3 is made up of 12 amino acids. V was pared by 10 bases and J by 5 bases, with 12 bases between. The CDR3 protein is CATMGLNNEQFF. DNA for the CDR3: TGTGCTACCATGGGCTTAAACAATGAGCAGTTCTTC.

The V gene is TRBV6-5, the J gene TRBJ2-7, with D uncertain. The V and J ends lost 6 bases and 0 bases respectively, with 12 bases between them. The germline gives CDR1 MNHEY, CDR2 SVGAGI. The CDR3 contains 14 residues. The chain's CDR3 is CASSLNGLSYEQYF. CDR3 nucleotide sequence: TGTGCCAGCAGCCTTAATGGGCTCTCCTACGAGCAGTACTTC.

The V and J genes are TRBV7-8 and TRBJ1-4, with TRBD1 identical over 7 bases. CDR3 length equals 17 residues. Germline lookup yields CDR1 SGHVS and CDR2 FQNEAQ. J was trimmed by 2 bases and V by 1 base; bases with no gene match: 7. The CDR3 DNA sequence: TGTGCCAGCAGCTTAGAGTCCCTACAGGGGACTAATGAAAAACTGTTTTTT. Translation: CASSLESLQGTNEKLFF. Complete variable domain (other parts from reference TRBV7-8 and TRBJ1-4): GAGVSQSPRYKVAKRGQDVALRCDPISGHVSLFWYQQALGQGPEFLTYFQNEAQLDKSGLPSDRFFAERPEGSVSTLKIQRTQQEDSAVYLCASSLESLQGTNEKLFFGSGTQLSVL.

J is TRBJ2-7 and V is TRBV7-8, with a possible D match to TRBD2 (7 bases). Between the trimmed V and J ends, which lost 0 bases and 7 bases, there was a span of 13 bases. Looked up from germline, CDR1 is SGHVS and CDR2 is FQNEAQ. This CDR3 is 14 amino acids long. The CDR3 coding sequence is TGTGCCAGCAGCTTAGCGGGGGGGCCCCGGGAGCAGTACTTC. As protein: CASSLAGGPREQYF.

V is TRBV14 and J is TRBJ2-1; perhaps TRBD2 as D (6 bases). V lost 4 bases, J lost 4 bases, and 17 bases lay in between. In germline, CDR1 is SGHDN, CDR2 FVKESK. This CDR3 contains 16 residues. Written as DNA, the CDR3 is TGTGCCAGCAGCCGCCTTAGTGGCGGGGCTTACAATGAGCAGTTCTTC. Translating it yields CASSRLSGGAYNEQFF.

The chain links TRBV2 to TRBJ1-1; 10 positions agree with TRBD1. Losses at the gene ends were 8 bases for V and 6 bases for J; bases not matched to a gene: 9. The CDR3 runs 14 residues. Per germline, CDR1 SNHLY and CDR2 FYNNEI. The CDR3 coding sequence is TGTGCCAGCGTGACCGGGACAGGGGTACCTGAAGCTTTCTTT. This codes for CASVTGTGVPEAFF.

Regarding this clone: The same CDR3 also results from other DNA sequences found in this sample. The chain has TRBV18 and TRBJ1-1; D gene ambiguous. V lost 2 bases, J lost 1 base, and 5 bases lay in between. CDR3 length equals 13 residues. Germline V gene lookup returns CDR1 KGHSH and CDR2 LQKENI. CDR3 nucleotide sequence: TGTGCCAGCTCACCAGGGCGGAACACTGAAGCTTTCTTT. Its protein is CASSPGRNTEAFF.

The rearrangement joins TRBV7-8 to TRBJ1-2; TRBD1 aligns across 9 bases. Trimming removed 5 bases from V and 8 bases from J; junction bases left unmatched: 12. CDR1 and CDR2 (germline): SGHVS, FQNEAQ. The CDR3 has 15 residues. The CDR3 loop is CASSTITGTGNGYTF. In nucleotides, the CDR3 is TGTGCCAGCAGCACCATTACCGGGACAGGGAACGGCTACACCTTC.

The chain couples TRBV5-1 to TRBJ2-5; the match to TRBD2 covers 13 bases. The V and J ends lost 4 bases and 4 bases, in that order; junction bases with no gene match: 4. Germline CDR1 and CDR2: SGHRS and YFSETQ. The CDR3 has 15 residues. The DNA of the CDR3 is TGCGCCAGCAGCACTAGCGGGGGGGACGGAGAGACCCAGTACTTC. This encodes CASSTSGGDGETQYF.

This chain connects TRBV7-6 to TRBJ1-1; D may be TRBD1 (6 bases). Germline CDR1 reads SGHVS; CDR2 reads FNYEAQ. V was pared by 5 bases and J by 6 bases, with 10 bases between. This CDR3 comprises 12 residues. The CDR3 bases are TGTGCCAGCAGCCAAAGGGGGTCTGAAGCTTTCTTT. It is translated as CASSQRGSEAFF. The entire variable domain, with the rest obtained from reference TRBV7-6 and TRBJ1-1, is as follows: GAGVSQSPRYKVTKRGQDVALRCDPISGHVSLYWYRQALGQGPEFLTYFNYEAQQDKSGLPNDRFSAERPEGSISTLTIQRTEQRDSAMYRCASSQRGSEAFFGQGTRLTVV.

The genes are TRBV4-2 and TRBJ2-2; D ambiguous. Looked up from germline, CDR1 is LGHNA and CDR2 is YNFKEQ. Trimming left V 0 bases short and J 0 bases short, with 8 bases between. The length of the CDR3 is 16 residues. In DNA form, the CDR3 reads TGTGCCAGCAGCCAAGATCGGTCCTCGAACACCGGGGAGCTGTTTTTT. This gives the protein CASSQDRSSNTGELFF.

As DNA, the CDR3 is TGCAGCGGGAGGGGTGGACAGGGGGTCACTGAAGCTTTCTTT. It translates to CSGRGGQGVTEAFF. The chain uses TRBV29-1 and TRBJ1-1; 10 bases match TRBD1. V gave up 7 bases and J gave up 4 bases; unmatched junction bases: 9. The CDR3 has 14 amino acids. Germline V gene lookup returns CDR1 SQVTM and CDR2 ANQGSEA.

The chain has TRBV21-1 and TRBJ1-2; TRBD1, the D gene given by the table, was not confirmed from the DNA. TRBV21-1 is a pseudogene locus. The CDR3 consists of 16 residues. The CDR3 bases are TGTGCCAACGATAGACCGGACAGGGTGGAGATCTATGGCTACACCTTC. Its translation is CANDRPDRVEIYGYTF.